This T cell receptor beta chain derives from a study of cytomegalovirus exposure and HLA in healthy donors. Turning to this clone: No antigen is known for it.

Study results and limitations: The dataset shows that most TCR sequences were rare, while some public TCRs occurred in many donors.

TCRdb's table, derived via immunoSEQ multiplex PCR, lists solely in-frame clones and lacks some. The sample records roughly 120,000 clones, around 88% being singletons. This CDR3 has 15 amino acids. V shed 0 bases and J shed 7 bases, with 15 bases lying between them. Germline V gene lookup returns CDR1 WNHNN and CDR2 SYGVQD (reference sequence). The V gene is TRBV10-1, the J gene TRBJ2-5; TRBD1 might be the D (5 bases). Sequencing used PBMCs. The origin of this receptor is a man aged 18 to 35 in good health and CMV-seronegative. CDR3 in DNA: TGCGCCAGCAGTGAGTCGAGATCAGGGAAGGGGACCCAGTACTTC. This sequence encodes CASSESRSGKGTQYF.